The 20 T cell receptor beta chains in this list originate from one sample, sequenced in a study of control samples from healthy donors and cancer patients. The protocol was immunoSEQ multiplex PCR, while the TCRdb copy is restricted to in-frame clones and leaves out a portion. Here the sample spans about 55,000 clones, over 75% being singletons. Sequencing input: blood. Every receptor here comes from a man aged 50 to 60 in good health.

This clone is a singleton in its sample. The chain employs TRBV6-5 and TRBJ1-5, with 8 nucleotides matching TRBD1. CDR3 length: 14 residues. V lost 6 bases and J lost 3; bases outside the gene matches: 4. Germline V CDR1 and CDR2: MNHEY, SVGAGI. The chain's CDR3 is CASRSQGVNQPQHF. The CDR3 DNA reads TGTGCCAGCAGATCACAGGGGGTCAATCAGCCCCAGCATTTT.

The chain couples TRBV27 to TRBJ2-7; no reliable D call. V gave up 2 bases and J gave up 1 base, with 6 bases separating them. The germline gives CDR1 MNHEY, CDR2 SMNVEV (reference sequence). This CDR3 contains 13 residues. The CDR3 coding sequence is TGTGCCAGCAGTTTAGCCGAGTCCTACGAGCAGTACTTC. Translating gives CASSLAESYEQYF.

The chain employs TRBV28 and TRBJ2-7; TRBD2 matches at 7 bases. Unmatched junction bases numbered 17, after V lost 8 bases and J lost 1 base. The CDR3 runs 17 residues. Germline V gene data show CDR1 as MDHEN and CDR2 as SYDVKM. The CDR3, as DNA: TGTGCCAGCCGGACTGCCGTTGGCGGGAGTTCGTCCTACGAGCAGTACTTC. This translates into CASRTAVGGSSSYEQYF.

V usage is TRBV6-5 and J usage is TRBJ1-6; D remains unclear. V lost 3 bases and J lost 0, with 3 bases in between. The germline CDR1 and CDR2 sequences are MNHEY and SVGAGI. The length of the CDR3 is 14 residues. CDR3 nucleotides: TGTGCCAGCAGTTATGGCTCCTATAATTCACCCCTCCACTTT. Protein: CASSYGSYNSPLHF.

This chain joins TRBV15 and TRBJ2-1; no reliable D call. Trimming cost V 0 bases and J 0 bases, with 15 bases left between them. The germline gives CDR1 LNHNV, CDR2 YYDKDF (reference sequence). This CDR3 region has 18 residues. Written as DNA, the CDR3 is TGTGCCACCAGCAGAGATCCCATAGAGGTCGGCTCCTACAATGAGCAGTTCTTC. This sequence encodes CATSRDPIEVGSYNEQFF.

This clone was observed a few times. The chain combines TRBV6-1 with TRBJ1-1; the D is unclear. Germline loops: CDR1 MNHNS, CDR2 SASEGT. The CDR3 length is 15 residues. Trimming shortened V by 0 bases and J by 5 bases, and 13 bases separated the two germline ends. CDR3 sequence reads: CASSEAHRYGTEAFF. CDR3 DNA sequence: TGTGCCAGCAGTGAAGCACATAGGTATGGGACTGAAGCTTTCTTT.

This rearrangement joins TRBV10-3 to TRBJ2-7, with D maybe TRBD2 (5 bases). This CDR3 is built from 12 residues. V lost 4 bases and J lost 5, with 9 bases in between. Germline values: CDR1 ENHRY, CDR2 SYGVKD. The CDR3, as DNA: TGTGCCATCAGTGGGGTCGGGGACGAGCAGTACTTC. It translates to CAISGVGDEQYF.

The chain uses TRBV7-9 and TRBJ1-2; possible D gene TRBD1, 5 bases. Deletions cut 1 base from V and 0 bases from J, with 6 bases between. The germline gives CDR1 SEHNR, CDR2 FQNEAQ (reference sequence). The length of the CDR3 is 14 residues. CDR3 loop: CASSLGGANYGYTF. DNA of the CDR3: TGTGCCAGCAGCTTAGGAGGGGCTAACTATGGCTACACCTTC. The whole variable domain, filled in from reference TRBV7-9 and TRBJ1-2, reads DTGVSQNPRHKITKRGQNVTFRCDPISEHNRLYWYRQTLGQGPEFLTYFQNEAQLEKSRLLSDRFSAERPKGSFSTLEIQRTEQGDSAMYLCASSLGGANYGYTFGSGTRLTVV.

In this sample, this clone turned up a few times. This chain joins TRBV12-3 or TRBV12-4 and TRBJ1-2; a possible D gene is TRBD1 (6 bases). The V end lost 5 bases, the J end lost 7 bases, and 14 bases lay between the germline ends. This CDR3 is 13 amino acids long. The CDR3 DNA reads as TGTGCCAGCAGTCATCAAACAGGGTTTGGCTACACCTTC. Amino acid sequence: CASSHQTGFGYTF.

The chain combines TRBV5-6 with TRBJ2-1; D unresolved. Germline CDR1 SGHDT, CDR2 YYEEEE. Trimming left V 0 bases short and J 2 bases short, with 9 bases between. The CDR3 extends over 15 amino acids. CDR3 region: CASSLVAMAYNEQFF. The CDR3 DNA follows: TGTGCCAGCAGCTTGGTCGCTATGGCCTACAATGAGCAGTTCTTC.

DNA of the CDR3: TGTGCCAGCAGCTTGATAGGAGGCTACGAGCAGTACTTC. This sequence encodes CASSLIGGYEQYF. This chain joins TRBV5-6 and TRBJ2-7; perhaps TRBD2 as D (5 bases). Trimming pared 1 base from V and 3 bases from J, leaving 8 bases between. Germline loops: CDR1 SGHDT, CDR2 YYEEEE. This CDR3 contains 13 residues.

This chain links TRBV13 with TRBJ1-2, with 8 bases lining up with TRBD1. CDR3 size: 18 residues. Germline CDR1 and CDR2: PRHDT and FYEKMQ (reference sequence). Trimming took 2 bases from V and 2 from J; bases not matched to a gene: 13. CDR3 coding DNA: TGTGCCAGCAGCTTAAGAGGGCAGGGGGCCCTACCCAACTATGGCTACACCTTC. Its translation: CASSLRGQGALPNYGYTF. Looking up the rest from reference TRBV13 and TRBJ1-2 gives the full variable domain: AAGVIQSPRHLIKEKRETATLKCYPIPRHDTVYWYQQGPGQDPQFLISFYEKMQSDKGSIPDRFSAQQFSDYHSELNMSSLELGDSALYFCASSLRGQGALPNYGYTFGSGTRLTVV.

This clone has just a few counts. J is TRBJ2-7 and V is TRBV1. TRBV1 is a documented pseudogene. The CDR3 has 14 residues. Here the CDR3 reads CTSSLGRLRYEQYF. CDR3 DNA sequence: TGCACCAGCAGCCTGGGCAGACTGCGCTACGAGCAGTACTTC.

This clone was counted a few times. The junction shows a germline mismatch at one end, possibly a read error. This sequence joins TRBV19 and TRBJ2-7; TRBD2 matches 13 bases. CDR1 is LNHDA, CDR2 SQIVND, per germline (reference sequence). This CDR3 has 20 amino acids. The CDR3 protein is CASSISHLGLAGRSSSEQYF. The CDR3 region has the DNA TGTGCCAGTAGTATTTCCCATTTGGGACTAGCGGGAAGATCGTCCTCCGAGCAGTACTTC.

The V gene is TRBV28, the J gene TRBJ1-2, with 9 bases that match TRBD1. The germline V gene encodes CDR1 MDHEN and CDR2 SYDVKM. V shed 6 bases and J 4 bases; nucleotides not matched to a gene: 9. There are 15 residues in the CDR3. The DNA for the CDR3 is TGTGCCAGCAGAGATGGACAGGGGTCTTTCTATGGCTACACCTTC. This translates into CASRDGQGSFYGYTF.

For the CDR3, the DNA is TGTGCCAGCATGGGGGGACTCTCCTACAATGAGCAGTTCTTC. It is translated as CASMGGLSYNEQFF. The chain is built from TRBV28 and TRBJ2-1; the D gene is possibly TRBD2 (6 bases). Looked up from germline, CDR1 is MDHEN and CDR2 is SYDVKM. The ends were cut back, 7 bases at V and 0 bases at J, with 10 bases in the middle. CDR3 size: 14 residues.

CDR3 in amino acids: CASSPPGQHEQYF. Written as DNA, the CDR3 is TGTGCCAGCTCACCACCGGGACAACACGAGCAGTACTTC. The chain recombines TRBV18 with TRBJ2-7; possible D gene TRBD1, 6 bases. This CDR3 has 13 amino acids. The ends were cut back, 0 bases at V and 5 bases at J, with 8 bases in the middle. Germline V gene sequence: CDR1 KGHSH, CDR2 LQKENI. The variable domain in full, with the rest retrieved from reference TRBV18 and TRBJ2-7, is NAGVMQNPRHLVRRRGQEARLRCSPMKGHSHVYWYRQLPEEGLKFMVYLQKENIIDESGMPKERFSAEFPKEGPSILRIQQVVRGDSAAYFCASSPPGQHEQYFGPGTRLTVT.

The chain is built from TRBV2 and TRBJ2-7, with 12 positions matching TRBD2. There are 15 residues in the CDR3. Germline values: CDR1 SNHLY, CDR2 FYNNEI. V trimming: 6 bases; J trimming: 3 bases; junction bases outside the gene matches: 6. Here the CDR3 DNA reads TGTGCCAGCAGGCGGACTAGCGGGACGGGCTACGAGCAGTACTTC. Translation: CASRRTSGTGYEQYF.

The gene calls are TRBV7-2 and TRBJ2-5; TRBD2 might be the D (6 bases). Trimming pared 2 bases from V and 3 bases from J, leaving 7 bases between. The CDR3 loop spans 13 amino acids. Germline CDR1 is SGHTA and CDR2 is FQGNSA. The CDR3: CASSLTGEETQYF. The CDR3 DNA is TGTGCCAGCAGCTTAACGGGAGAAGAGACCCAGTACTTC.

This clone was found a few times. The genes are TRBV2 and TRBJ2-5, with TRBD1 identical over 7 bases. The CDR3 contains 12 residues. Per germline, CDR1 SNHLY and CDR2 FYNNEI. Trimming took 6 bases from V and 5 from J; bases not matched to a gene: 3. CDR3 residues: CASSVQGETQYF. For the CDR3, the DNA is TGTGCCAGCAGCGTACAGGGGGAGACCCAGTACTTC.